This T cell receptor (beta chain) was sequenced for a study of somatic mutations in cytotoxic T cells in rheumatoid arthritis. About the study: Flow sorting at nearly 100% purity was applied to some V beta antibody-stained T-cell populations, which included V beta1+ cells sequenced for TCRB.

This clone turned up a few times. Data came from immunoSEQ multiplex PCR; TCRdb stores just in-frame clones and leaves some out. The table records around 15,000 clones, 60% to 80% of them present only once. Germline-derived CDR1 and CDR2 are SGHVS and FQNEAQ. V trimming: 4 bases; J trimming: 2 bases; junction bases outside the gene matches: 2. The CDR3 is made up of 13 amino acids. The chain uses TRBV7-8 and TRBJ2-7, with TRBD1 identical over 7 bases. The sample was CD8+ T cells sorted from blood. The sequence derives from an adult with rheumatoid arthritis. The CDR3 DNA reads as TGTGCCAGCAGCTACAGGGGCCCCTACGAGCAGTACTTC. Its protein is CASSYRGPYEQYF.